The clone carrying this T cell receptor (beta chain) was counted between two and nine times. No antigen is known for it. The V and J ends lost 3 bases and 7 bases respectively, with 15 bases between them. The CDR3 is 14 amino acids. The germline gives CDR1 SGHTA, CDR2 FQGNSA. This sample was included in a study of T-cell memory formation after mild COVID-19. Study results and limitations: Clones that got smaller from day 15 to 85 had even CD4/CD8, while clones growing later tipped toward CD4+.

5'RACE, which relied on constant-segment primers, yielded TCR alpha and TCR beta cDNA libraries carrying sample barcodes and UMIs. MiXCR, applied by TCRdb to the 5' RACE reads, yields one record per CDR3 protein. The table lists tens of thousands of distinct CDR3 sequences, about 23% of them singletons. Material: PBMCs or a T cell subset sorted from them (not recorded which). This sequence was found in a man aged 18 to 29 who had mild COVID-19 (a few samples of this study predate the infection). Cell type and time point are not known. The rearrangement uses TRBV7-2 and TRBJ1-1; maybe TRBD1 (5 bases). CDR3 sequence reads: CASSLGRAVVEAFF. The DNA for the CDR3 is TGTGCCAGCAGCTTGGGCAGGGCCGTCGTTGAAGCTTTCTTT.